This TCR beta chain was profiled in a study of blood T cells in healthy people across ages (dated by TCRdb to between 2015 and 2017). Study-level background: In model experiments, template switching captured about one uniquely barcoded TCR beta cDNA molecule for every two T cells. Age-related changes in TCR beta repertoire diversity were measured in the study by deep sequencing normalized with unique cDNA molecular identifiers. Four age groups were formed from the donors: young (average about 17 years), middle-aged (more than 35), aged (approximately 60) and long-lived (less than 85). Donors of different ages were randomly distributed across sequencing lanes to avoid experimental bias. The study analyzed two additional independent replicas of 1 million unique cDNA reads from the same blood draw for two donors, one aged 18 to 29 and one aged 80 or older.

V and J lose 7 bases and 1 base, and a span of 10 bases separates them. Including the terminal cysteine and phenylalanine, the CDR3 comprises 13 residues. Solely the CDR3 DNA is kept, with 39 bases framed from the first base. The germline V gene encodes CDR1 LGHDT and CDR2 YNNKEL (reference sequence). Receptors were amplified or captured by 5' RACE. Sequenced on an Illumina HiSeq 2500. A second roughly 6 to 11 cycle PCR used a sample-barcoded 5' primer and a J-beta primer mix. A template-switch 5' adaptor carrying 12 random nucleotides introduced a unique molecular identifier onto each TCR beta cDNA molecule. Each sample yielded at least 2.5 million CDR3-containing paired-end reads. First-strand cDNA was synthesized from all RNA with the Mint cDNA synthesis kit, primed by a TRBC-specific oligonucleotide. Following uracil-DNA glycosylase treatment, all cDNA underwent a first 18-cycle PCR with the universal primers M1SS and BC2_uni_R. The authors processed their data as follows. For normalization, 1 million high-quality reads were randomly selected from each sample, with every read carrying a distinct molecular identifier. Instead of being binned into consensus sequences, reads that shared molecular identifiers were thrown out. CDR3 identification, clonotype clustering and error correction used MiTCR with a Q25 quality threshold and the strictest error-elimination algorithm. A nonparametric unseen species model with Euler transformation was used to estimate a lower bound on total TCR beta diversity. TCRdb itself trimmed the public reads at Q25 with fastp, ran MiXCR and retained productive beta chains. CDR3 protein duplicates are merged, each entry listing the most common genes and DNA. For this entry, the V and J calls and clone size follow TCRdb and not the study's own pipeline. Within this sample are hundreds of thousands of distinct CDR3 sequences, with about 40% of them counted one time only. The leading ten clones occupy 20% to 25% of the sample.

Broad study findings and their caveats: There was a strong correlation between observed TCR beta diversity and the percentage of naive T cells measured by flow cytometry. Donor CMV infection status was unknown, potentially confounding age-related changes in expanded clonotypes. As age increased, observed TCR beta diversity per million T cells dropped in a roughly linear way, and a significant reduction was already evident by age roughly 36. Compared with the aged group, the long-lived group had more naive CD4+ T cells, fewer expanded clones and increased TCR diversity, suggesting age selection. Conclusive comparison of naive and antigen-experienced compartments was prevented by the profiling of bulk unsorted PBMCs. Estimates of total diversity from one million sequenced T cells were regarded as lower bounds and underestimates.

The donors were under 40 Caucasian individuals from Russia, aged roughly 6 to 100 years, who were systemically healthy. Each donor gave ten milliliters of peripheral blood, collected into EDTA-treated Vacutainer tubes. Ficoll-Paque density-gradient centrifugation was used to isolate PBMCs, with at least 6.5 million per sample. Trizol reagent was used to extract total RNA from the PBMCs, yielding at least 5 micrograms per sample. Naive CD45RAhigh/CD27high T cell percentages were measured by flow cytometry on a PBMC aliquot from every donor. Only a few counts were recorded for this clonotype. Which antigen it targets is not known. No much larger clone exists at a distance of one base, and base qualities are not known.

The chain joins TRBV3-1 to TRBJ1-2; no confident D gene assignment can be made. This sequence originates from a woman aged 60 to 75 in good health. The sequencing sample was made of blood. The DNA sequence reads TGTGCCAGCACTGCCGGAAATAACTATGGCTACACCTTC. Translated, it reads CASTAGNNYGYTF.